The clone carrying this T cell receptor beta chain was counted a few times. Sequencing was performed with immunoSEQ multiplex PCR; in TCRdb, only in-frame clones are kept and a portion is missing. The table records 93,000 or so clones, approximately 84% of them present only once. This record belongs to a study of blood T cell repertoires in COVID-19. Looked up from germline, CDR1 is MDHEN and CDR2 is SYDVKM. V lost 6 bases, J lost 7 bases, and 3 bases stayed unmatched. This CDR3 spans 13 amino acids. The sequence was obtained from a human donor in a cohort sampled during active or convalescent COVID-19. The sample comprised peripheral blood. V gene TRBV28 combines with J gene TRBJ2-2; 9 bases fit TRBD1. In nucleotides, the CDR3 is TGTGCCAGCAGAACAGGGGGCATCGGGGAGCTGTTTTTT. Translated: CASRTGGIGELFF.